The clone carrying this T cell receptor beta chain occurred a few times. Its antigen remains unknown. This record belongs to a study of T-cell memory formation after mild COVID-19. Sample barcodes and UMIs were carried by the TCR alpha and TCR beta cDNA libraries that 5'RACE generated with constant-segment primers. TCRdb used MiXCR to reprocess the 5' RACE reads, holding one entry per CDR3 protein. Seen here are 560,000 or so distinct CDR3 sequences, roughly 17% observed once, and the top ten hold approximately 8.1%. The V gene lost 4 bases and the J gene lost 0 bases, with 9 bases spanning the gap. The germline V gene encodes CDR1 DFQATT and CDR2 SNEGSKA (reference sequence). There are 13 residues in the CDR3. Study-level findings and limits: Second-wave clones that peaked on day 37 lacked confirmed SARS-CoV-2 specificity.

This receptor was taken from an adult woman who had mild COVID-19 (a few samples of this study predate the infection). Cell type and time point are not known. The sample was PBMCs or a T cell subset sorted from them (not recorded which). This chain uses TRBV20-1 with TRBJ1-1; unclear D gene. CDR3 bases: TGCAGTGCTAACCGGGCCATGAACACTGAAGCTTTCTTT. Translated: CSANRAMNTEAFF.